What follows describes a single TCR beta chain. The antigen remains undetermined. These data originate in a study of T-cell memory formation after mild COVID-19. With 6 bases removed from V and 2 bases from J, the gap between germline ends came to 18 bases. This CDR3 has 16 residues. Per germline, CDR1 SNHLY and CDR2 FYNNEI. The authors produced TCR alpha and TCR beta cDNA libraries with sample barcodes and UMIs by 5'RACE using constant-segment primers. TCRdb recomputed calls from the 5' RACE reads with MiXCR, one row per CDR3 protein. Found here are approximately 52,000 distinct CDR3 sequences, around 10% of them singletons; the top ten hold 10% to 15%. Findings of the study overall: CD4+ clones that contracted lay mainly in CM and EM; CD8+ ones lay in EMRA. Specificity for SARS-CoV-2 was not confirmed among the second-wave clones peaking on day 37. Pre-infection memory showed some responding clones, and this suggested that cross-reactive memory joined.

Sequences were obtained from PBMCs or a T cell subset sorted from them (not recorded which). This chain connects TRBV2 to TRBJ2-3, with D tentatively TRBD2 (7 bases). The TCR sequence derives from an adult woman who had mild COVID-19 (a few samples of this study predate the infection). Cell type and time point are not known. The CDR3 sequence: CASRKGGGRPTDTQYF. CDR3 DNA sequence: TGTGCCAGCAGGAAGGGAGGGGGGCGCCCCACAGATACGCAGTATTTT.